This T cell receptor (beta chain) was found in a study of CD8+ T cells in alopecia areata. Looked up from germline, CDR1 is GTSNPN and CDR2 is SVGIG (reference sequence). The CDR3 is 14 residues long. Between the trimmed V and J ends, which lost 0 bases and 2 bases, there was a span of 8 bases. Sorting of CD4+ and CD8+ T cells was performed on PBMCs. Sequencing templates came from extracted RNA that was reverse transcribed into cDNA. Libraries were prepared by immunoSEQ multiplex PCR; TCRdb keeps only in-frame clonotypes and omits some of them. The sample has about 200,000 clones, more than 55% seen once.

The V gene is TRBV30, the J gene TRBJ1-5; the D gene is possibly TRBD1 (6 bases). This sequence originates from a human donor in good health. The sample consisted of CD8+ T cells sorted from blood. In DNA, the CDR3 is TGTGCCTGGAGTGTACGACAGGGCAATCAGCCCCAGCATTTT. Translated, it gives CAWSVRQGNQPQHF.